A selection of T cell receptor beta chains follows, all from one sample in a study of human T cells and chemical hapten exposure. TCRdb ran MiXCR on the RACE reads and lists one entry per CDR3 protein. Of about 98,000 distinct CDR3 sequences in the sample, approximately 10% were seen once. Sequenced here: whole blood, sampled in connection with sensitization to the hapten diphenylcyclopropenone (DPC). The source is a woman in her fifties or sixties with alopecia areata. Some clones in this sample may be carry-over from other donors' samples. Each CDR3 is given with its conserved first and last residue. D genes are given only for firm matches. The size entry is marked missing in some rows and otherwise reads once, few, many or a size class.

v_gene: TRBV2
j_gene: TRBJ2-3
abundance: many
d_gene: TRBD2
CDR3aa: CARGLENTDTQYF
CDR3nt: TGTGCCAGGGGACTAGAAAATACAGATACGCAGTATTTT

v_gene: TRBV19
j_gene: TRBJ2-1
abundance: many
d_gene: TRBD2
CDR3aa: CASSRTSGVEQFF
CDR3nt: TGTGCCAGTTCCCGGACTAGCGGGGTTGAGCAGTTCTTC

v_gene: TRBV6-5
j_gene: TRBJ2-7
abundance: NA
d_gene: NA
CDR3aa: CASSYSEGDEQYF
CDR3nt: TGTGCCAGCAGTTACTCCGAAGGAGACGAGCAGTACTTC

v_gene: TRBV7-9
j_gene: TRBJ1-1
abundance: few
d_gene: TRBD1
CDR3aa: CASSPQGEIAFF
CDR3nt: TGTGCCAGCAGCCCCCAGGGGGAGATCGCTTTCTTT

v_gene: TRBV10-3
j_gene: TRBJ2-2
abundance: few
d_gene: NA
CDR3aa: CAIELVSGELFF
CDR3nt: TGTGCCATCGAACTAGTATCCGGGGAGCTGTTTTTT

v_gene: TRBV10-3
j_gene: TRBJ2-5
abundance: many
d_gene: TRBD1
CDR3aa: CAISESGQQETQYF
CDR3nt: TGTGCCATCAGTGAGTCGGGACAGCAAGAGACCCAGTACTTC

v_gene: TRBV5-1
j_gene: TRBJ1-1
abundance: NA
d_gene: TRBD1
CDR3aa: CASSSQQGAEAFF
CDR3nt: TGCGCCAGCAGCTCCCAACAGGGGGCGGAGGCTTTCTTT

v_gene: TRBV19
j_gene: TRBJ1-2
abundance: few
d_gene: NA
CDR3aa: CASSRDTPGYGYTF
CDR3nt: TGTGCCAGTAGCCGGGACACACCGGGGTATGGCTACACCTTC

v_gene: TRBV3-1
j_gene: TRBJ2-3
abundance: NA
d_gene: NA
CDR3aa: CASGTNPRDTQYF
CDR3nt: TGTGCCAGCGGAACGAATCCACGTGATACGCAGTATTTT

v_gene: TRBV20-1
j_gene: TRBJ1-4
abundance: NA
d_gene: TRBD1
CDR3aa: CSARVLGTGNEKLFF
CDR3nt: TGCAGTGCTAGAGTATTGGGGACAGGGAATGAAAAACTGTTTTTT

v_gene: TRBV6-1
j_gene: TRBJ2-1
abundance: few
d_gene: NA
CDR3aa: CASILQGYNEQFF
CDR3nt: TGTGCCAGCATACTACAGGGCTACAATGAGCAGTTCTTC

v_gene: TRBV18
j_gene: TRBJ1-3
abundance: many
d_gene: TRBD1
CDR3aa: CASSPRQGASSGNTIYF
CDR3nt: TGTGCCAGCTCACCAAGACAGGGGGCTAGCTCTGGAAACACCATATATTTT

v_gene: TRBV2
j_gene: TRBJ1-1
abundance: few
d_gene: NA
CDR3aa: CASIAGRNTEAFF
CDR3nt: TGTGCCAGCATCGCCGGGAGGAACACTGAAGCTTTCTTT

v_gene: TRBV5-1
j_gene: TRBJ2-6
abundance: NA
d_gene: TRBD1
CDR3aa: CASSRQGLAGANVLTF
CDR3nt: TGCGCCAGCAGCCGACAGGGTCTGGCTGGGGCCAACGTCCTGACTTTC

v_gene: TRBV13
j_gene: TRBJ1-2
abundance: few
d_gene: NA
CDR3aa: CASSSGDRPYYGYTF
CDR3nt: TGTGCCAGCAGCTCAGGGGACCGACCCTACTATGGCTACACCTTC

v_gene: TRBV10-2
j_gene: TRBJ1-1
abundance: few
d_gene: NA
CDR3aa: CASSEDGANTEAFF
CDR3nt: TGCGCCAGCAGTGAGGACGGAGCGAACACTGAAGCTTTCTTT

v_gene: TRBV29-1
j_gene: TRBJ1-3
abundance: few
d_gene: NA
CDR3aa: CSVRRGNTIYF
CDR3nt: TGCAGCGTAAGAAGGGGAAACACCATATATTTT

v_gene: TRBV29-1
j_gene: TRBJ2-3
abundance: few
d_gene: TRBD2
CDR3aa: CSGRASGRTDTQYF
CDR3nt: TGCAGCGGGAGGGCTAGCGGGCGCACAGATACGCAGTATTTT

v_gene: TRBV19
j_gene: TRBJ1-2
abundance: many
d_gene: NA
CDR3aa: CASILSTDLYGYTF
CDR3nt: TGTGCCAGTATACTCTCGACAGACCTCTATGGCTACACCTTC

v_gene: TRBV3-1
j_gene: TRBJ1-4
abundance: many
d_gene: NA
CDR3aa: CASSVRGVGNEKLFF
CDR3nt: TGTGCCAGCAGCGTGAGGGGTGTTGGTAATGAAAAACTGTTTTTT

v_gene: TRBV3-1
j_gene: TRBJ2-5
abundance: many
d_gene: NA
CDR3aa: CASSQEGSTQYF
CDR3nt: TGTGCCAGCAGCCAAGAGGGCAGTACCCAGTACTTC

v_gene: TRBV20-1
j_gene: TRBJ2-3
abundance: many
d_gene: TRBD2
CDR3aa: CSARVGGGGAPDTQYF
CDR3nt: TGCAGTGCTAGAGTTGGGGGCGGGGGGGCCCCAGATACGCAGTATTTT

v_gene: TRBV13
j_gene: TRBJ1-1
abundance: NA
d_gene: TRBD1
CDR3aa: CASSRQGTYTEAFF
CDR3nt: TGTGCCAGCAGCCGACAGGGGACTTATACTGAAGCTTTCTTT

v_gene: TRBV29-1
j_gene: TRBJ1-2
abundance: many
d_gene: NA
CDR3aa: CSVGQVEGYTF
CDR3nt: TGCAGCGTAGGTCAGGTGGAGGGCTACACCTTC

v_gene: TRBV2
j_gene: TRBJ1-2
abundance: few
d_gene: TRBD1
CDR3aa: CASTITGGAGYGYTF
CDR3nt: TGTGCCAGCACCATAACAGGGGGCGCTGGGTATGGCTACACCTTC

v_gene: TRBV6-5
j_gene: TRBJ2-7
abundance: many
d_gene: NA
CDR3aa: CASSYSGQGSYEQYF
CDR3nt: TGTGCCAGCAGTTATAGCGGGCAGGGGTCCTACGAGCAGTACTTC